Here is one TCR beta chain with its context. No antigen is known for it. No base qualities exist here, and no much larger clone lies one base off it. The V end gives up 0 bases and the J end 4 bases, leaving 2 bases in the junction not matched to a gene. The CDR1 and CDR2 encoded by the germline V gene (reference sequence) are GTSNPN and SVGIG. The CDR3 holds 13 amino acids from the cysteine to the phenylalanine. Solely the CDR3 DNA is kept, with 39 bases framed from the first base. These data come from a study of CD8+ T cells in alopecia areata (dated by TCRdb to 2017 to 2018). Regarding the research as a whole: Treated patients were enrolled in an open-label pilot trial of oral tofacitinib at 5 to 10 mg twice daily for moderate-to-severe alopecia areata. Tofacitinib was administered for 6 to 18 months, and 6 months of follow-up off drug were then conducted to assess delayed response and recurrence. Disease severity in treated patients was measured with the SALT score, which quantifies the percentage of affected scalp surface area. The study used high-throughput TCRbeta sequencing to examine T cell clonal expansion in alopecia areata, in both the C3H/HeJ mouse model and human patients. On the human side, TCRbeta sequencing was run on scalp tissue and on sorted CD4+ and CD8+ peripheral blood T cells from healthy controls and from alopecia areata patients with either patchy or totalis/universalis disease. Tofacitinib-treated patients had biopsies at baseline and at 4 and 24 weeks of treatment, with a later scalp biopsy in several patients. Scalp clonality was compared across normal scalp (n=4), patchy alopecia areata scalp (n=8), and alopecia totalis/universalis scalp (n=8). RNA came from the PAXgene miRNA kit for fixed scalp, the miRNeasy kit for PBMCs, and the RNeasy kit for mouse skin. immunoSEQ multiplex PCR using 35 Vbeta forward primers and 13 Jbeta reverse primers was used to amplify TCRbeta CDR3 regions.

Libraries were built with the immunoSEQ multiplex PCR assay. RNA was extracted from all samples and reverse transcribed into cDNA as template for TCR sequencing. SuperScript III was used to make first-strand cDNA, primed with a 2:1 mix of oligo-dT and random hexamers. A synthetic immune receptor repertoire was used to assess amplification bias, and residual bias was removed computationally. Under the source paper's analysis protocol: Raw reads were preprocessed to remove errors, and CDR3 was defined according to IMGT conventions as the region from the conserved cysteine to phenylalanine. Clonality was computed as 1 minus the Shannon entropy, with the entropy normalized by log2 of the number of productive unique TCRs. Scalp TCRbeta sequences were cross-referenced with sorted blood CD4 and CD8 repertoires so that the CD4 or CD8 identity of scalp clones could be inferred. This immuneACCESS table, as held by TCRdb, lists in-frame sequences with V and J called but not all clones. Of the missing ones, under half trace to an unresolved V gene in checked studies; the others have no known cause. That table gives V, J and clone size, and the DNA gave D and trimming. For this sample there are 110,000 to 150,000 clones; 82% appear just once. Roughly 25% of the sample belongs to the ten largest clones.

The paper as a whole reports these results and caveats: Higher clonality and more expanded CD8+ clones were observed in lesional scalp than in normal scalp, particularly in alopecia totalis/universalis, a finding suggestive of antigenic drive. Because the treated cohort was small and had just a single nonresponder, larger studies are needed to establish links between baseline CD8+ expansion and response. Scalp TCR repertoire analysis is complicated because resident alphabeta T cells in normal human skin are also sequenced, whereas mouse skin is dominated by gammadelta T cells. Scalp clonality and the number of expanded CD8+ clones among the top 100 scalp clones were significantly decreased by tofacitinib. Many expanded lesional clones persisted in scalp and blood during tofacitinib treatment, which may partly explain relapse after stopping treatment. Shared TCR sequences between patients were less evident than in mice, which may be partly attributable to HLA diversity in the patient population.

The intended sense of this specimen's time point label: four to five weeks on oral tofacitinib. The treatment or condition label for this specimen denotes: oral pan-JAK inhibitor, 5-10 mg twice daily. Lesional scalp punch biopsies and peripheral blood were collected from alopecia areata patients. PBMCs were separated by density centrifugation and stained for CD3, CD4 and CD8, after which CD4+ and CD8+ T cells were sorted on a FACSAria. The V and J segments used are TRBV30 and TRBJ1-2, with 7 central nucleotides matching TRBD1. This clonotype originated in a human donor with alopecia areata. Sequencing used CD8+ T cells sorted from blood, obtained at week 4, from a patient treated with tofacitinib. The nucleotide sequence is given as TGTGCCTGGAGTGTTGGGACAGCCTATGGCTACACCTTC. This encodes CAWSVGTAYGYTF.